The 20 T cell receptor beta chains below come from one sample, sequenced in a study of preoperative IRX-2 immunotherapy in early breast cancer. Method: immunoSEQ multiplex PCR; TCRdb's copy keeps in-frame clones and lacks some. The data contain roughly 57,000 clones, approximately 93% of them singletons. Treatment noted: preoperative locoregional IRX-2 cytokine immunotherapy. Sample collection was performed from a patient treated with IRX-2 immunotherapy. The receptors were sampled from a human donor with breast cancer.

This clone was seen only once. The chain carries TRBV15 and TRBJ2-3; D may correspond to TRBD1 or TRBD2 (5 bases each). Trimming cost V 0 bases and J 1 base, with 11 bases left between them. Germline assignment: CDR1 LNHNV and CDR2 YYDKDF (reference sequence). The CDR3 length is 16 residues. The CDR3 DNA is TGTGCCACCAGCAGAGATCCGGGACCACGCACAGATACGCAGTATTTT. This gives the protein CATSRDPGPRTDTQYF.

The chain has TRBV5-6 and TRBJ1-4, with D unclear. Trimming left V 1 base short and J 5 bases short, with 18 bases between. This CDR3 comprises 17 residues. Germline CDR1 and CDR2: SGHDT and YYEEEE. CDR3 loop: CASSLYGQASFNEKLFF. The CDR3 DNA reads TGTGCCAGCAGCTTGTACGGTCAGGCATCCTTCAATGAAAAACTGTTTTTT.

The chain joins TRBV4-2 to TRBJ1-3; D uncertain. V was trimmed by 0 bases and J by 2 bases, leaving 8 bases between them. Germline CDR1 reads LGHNA; CDR2 reads YNFKEQ. This CDR3 region has 15 residues. The CDR3 spells CASSQEIGTGNTIYF. CDR3 in DNA: TGTGCCAGCAGCCAAGAGATAGGGACTGGAAACACCATATATTTT.

The rearrangement uses TRBV18 and TRBJ2-7; 7 bases line up with TRBD1. CDR1 and CDR2 (germline): KGHSH, LQKENI. Unmatched junction bases numbered 9, after V lost 4 bases and J lost 0 bases. This CDR3 contains 16 residues. CDR3 coding DNA: TGTGCCAGCTCACGCGATTTCGGGACAGCCTCCTACGAGCAGTACTTC. Translation gives CASSRDFGTASYEQYF.

The chain links TRBV4-3 to TRBJ1-6; TRBD1 matches 10 bases. J gave up 11 bases and V 3 bases, and 10 bases lay outside the gene matches. The germline V gene has CDR1 LGHNA and CDR2 YSLEER. The CDR3 extends over 16 amino acids. CDR3 region: CASSHRQGAYLTPLHF. The CDR3, as DNA: TGCGCCAGCAGCCATAGACAGGGGGCTTATTTAACACCCCTCCACTTT.

The chain joins TRBV4-3 to TRBJ1-5; D not resolved. This CDR3 contains 14 residues. Deletions cut 1 base from V and 2 bases from J, with 6 bases between. Germline V gene lookup returns CDR1 LGHNA and CDR2 YSLEER. This CDR3 reads CASSQVGGNQPQHF. CDR3 bases: TGCGCCAGCAGCCAAGTCGGGGGCAATCAGCCCCAGCATTTT.

The genes are TRBV27 and TRBJ2-1, with D perhaps matching TRBD1 or TRBD2 (6 bases each). The germline gives CDR1 MNHEY, CDR2 SMNVEV (reference sequence). The CDR3 is made up of 15 amino acids. Trimming took 5 bases from V and 8 from J, leaving 19 bases between them. For the CDR3, the DNA is TGTGCCAGCAGTGCCTGGGGGGCAGGCCTGGATGAGCAGTTCTTC. Residues: CASSAWGAGLDEQFF.

This clone occurred once. The chain joins TRBV19 to TRBJ2-7; 9 nucleotides align to TRBD2. V gave up 6 bases and J gave up 7 bases; unmatched junction bases: 16. In germline, CDR1 is LNHDA, CDR2 SQIVND (reference sequence). The CDR3 spans 16 residues. CDR3 protein: CASSALGGGGAGEQYF. In DNA, the CDR3 is TGTGCCAGTAGCGCGCTCGGTGGCGGGGGGGCCGGTGAGCAGTACTTC.

The V and J genes are TRBV30 and TRBJ2-3; 12 bases map to TRBD2. CDR3 length: 19 amino acids. V was clipped by 0 bases and J by 5 bases; unmatched bases: 15. CDR1 is GTSNPN and CDR2 is SVGIG in the germline V gene (reference sequence). The CDR3 sequence: CAWSVIGMASGGARDTQYF. Written as DNA, the CDR3 is TGTGCCTGGAGTGTAATAGGAATGGCTAGCGGGGGGGCTAGAGATACGCAGTATTTT.

The gene calls are TRBV4-1 and TRBJ1-1; D might be TRBD1 (6 bases). Germline CDR1 is MGHRA and CDR2 is YSYEKL. The CDR3 sequence is 15 residues long. V lost 4 bases and J 4 bases, leaving 16 bases between the germline ends. Here the CDR3 DNA reads TGCGCCAGCAGCCCTTCGGGACGGGGGCCCACTGAAGCTTTCTTT. Encoded protein: CASSPSGRGPTEAFF.

The chain is built from TRBV27 and TRBJ2-2, with D possibly being TRBD1 (6 bases). CDR1 MNHEY and CDR2 SMNVEV come from the germline V gene (reference sequence). The CDR3 has 14 residues. The V end was cut by 0 bases, the J end by 6 bases, with 8 bases between. CDR3 sequence: CASSLSRGAGELFF. The DNA for the CDR3 is TGTGCCAGCAGTTTATCCAGGGGAGCCGGGGAGCTGTTTTTT.

The chain links TRBV4-1 to TRBJ1-5; unclear D gene. The CDR3 spans 15 residues. Germline V lookup: CDR1 MGHRA, CDR2 YSYEKL. Trimming took off 6 bases at V and 2 bases at J, with 14 bases between the two ends. The CDR3 spells CASSPSRGGNQPQHF. In DNA form, the CDR3 reads TGCGCCAGCAGTCCCAGTCGGGGAGGCAATCAGCCCCAGCATTTT.

The rearrangement uses TRBV4-3 and TRBJ2-5; 8 bases are a match to TRBD1. V was clipped by 4 bases and J by 5 bases; unmatched bases: 9. The CDR3 has 15 amino acids. The germline CDR1 and CDR2 sequences are LGHNA and YSLEER. Here the CDR3 DNA reads TGCGCCAGCAGCCCCGAGGGACAGGCTTACGAGACCCAGTACTTC. This translates into CASSPEGQAYETQYF.

The V and J genes are TRBV10-3 and TRBJ1-5, with unresolved D. The CDR3 runs 13 residues. Trimming pared 2 bases from V and 5 bases from J, leaving 7 bases between. CDR1 is ENHRY, CDR2 SYGVKD, per germline. CDR3 nucleotides: TGTGCCATCAGTGAGACAGTTGATCAGCCCCAGCATTTT. This translates into CAISETVDQPQHF.

The genes are TRBV9 and TRBJ2-3; 7 positions match TRBD2. The CDR3 covers 12 residues. Germline V gives CDR1 SGDLS, CDR2 YYNGEE. Trimming took 2 bases from V and 9 from J; bases not matched to a gene: 3. In DNA form, the CDR3 reads TGTGCCAGCAGCGTGGGGGGGAGGACGCAGTATTTT. It specifies CASSVGGRTQYF.

V usage is TRBV28 and J usage is TRBJ2-7, with 7 bases that match TRBD2. With 8 bases clipped from V and 2 bases from J, the junction kept 9 bases outside the gene matches. CDR3 size: 14 residues. Germline-derived CDR1 and CDR2 are MDHEN and SYDVKM. CDR3 sequence: CASGLWGGAYEQYF. CDR3 bases: TGTGCCAGCGGGCTTTGGGGGGGGGCCTACGAGCAGTACTTC.

V is TRBV6-5 and J is TRBJ2-2; perhaps TRBD1 as D (5 bases). The CDR3 loop spans 15 amino acids. Per the germline V gene, CDR1 is MNHEY and CDR2 is SVGAGI. Trimming pared 3 bases from V and 3 bases from J, leaving 11 bases between. This CDR3 reads CASSYNSRDTGELFF. In DNA form, the CDR3 reads TGTGCCAGCAGTTATAACTCCAGGGACACCGGGGAGCTGTTTTTT.

This sequence joins TRBV28 and TRBJ2-5; 8 bases map to TRBD2. In germline, CDR1 is MDHEN, CDR2 SYDVKM. The V segment lost 10 bases and the J segment 1 base; nucleotides outside the gene matches: 14. This CDR3 has 16 amino acids. The CDR3 coding sequence is TGTGCCACCGGAATGGGGGTAGCGGGACCCCAAGAGACCCAGTACTTC. It is translated as CATGMGVAGPQETQYF. Using reference TRBV28 and TRBJ2-5 for the parts outside the CDR3, the full variable domain is DVKVTQSSRYLVKRTGEKVFLECVQDMDHENMFWYRQDPGLGLRLIYFSYDVKMKEKGDIPEGYSVSREKKERFSLILESASTNQTSMYLCATGMGVAGPQETQYFGPGTRLLVL.

The DNA for the CDR3 is TGCGCCAGCAGCTATACAAACAGGGGGCCGAACACAGATACGCAGTATTTT. Protein: CASSYTNRGPNTDTQYF. This chain connects TRBV5-1 to TRBJ2-3; 9 positions match TRBD1. The germline V gene has CDR1 SGHRS and CDR2 YFSETQ. This CDR3 has 17 amino acids. The J segment lost 2 bases and the V segment lost 3 bases, leaving 10 bases of the junction unmatched.

This chain uses TRBV2 with TRBJ2-1, with 9 bases that match TRBD2. This CDR3 contains 14 residues. Germline CDR1 SNHLY, CDR2 FYNNEI. V lost 6 bases and J lost 3; bases outside the gene matches: 3. The CDR3 nucleotides read TGTGCCAGCAGACTAGCGGGCCTCTACAATGAGCAGTTCTTC. This codes for CASRLAGLYNEQFF.